What follows are 27 T cell receptor beta chains derived from one specimen sequenced in a study of control samples from healthy donors and cancer patients. Produced via immunoSEQ multiplex PCR; TCRdb's table is partial and in-frame only. Among 35,000 to 45,000 clones listed, 70% to 90% were seen once. Sequenced: blood. All receptors come from a man aged 55 to 70 in good health.

This clone was observed at least ten times. An end of the junction differs from the germline gene, which may be a read error. V is TRBV7-6 and J is TRBJ2-1; 11 nucleotides line up with TRBD2. The length of the CDR3 is 18 residues. Per the germline V gene, CDR1 is SGHVS and CDR2 is FNYEAQ. In DNA, the CDR3 is TGTGCCAGCACCTTACTAGCGGGGGCCCTTAGCTCCTACAATGAGCAGTTCTTC. Amino acid sequence: CASTLLAGALSSYNEQFF.

The rearrangement joins TRBV27 to TRBJ2-7; D unclear. The CDR3 is 15 amino acids. The ends were cut back, 3 bases at V and 0 bases at J, with 12 bases in the middle. Per the germline V gene, CDR1 is MNHEY and CDR2 is SMNVEV (reference sequence). CDR3 sequence reads: CASSLKPTVSYEQYF. The CDR3 DNA follows: TGTGCCAGCAGTTTGAAACCGACTGTCTCCTACGAGCAGTACTTC.

The chain carries TRBV5-1 and TRBJ1-6; D possibly corresponds to TRBD1 (6 bases). Germline V CDR1 and CDR2: SGHRS, YFSETQ. Trimming took off 0 bases at V and 10 bases at J, with 11 bases between the two ends. CDR3 length: 14 amino acids. CDR3: CASSLEQGSSPLHF. CDR3 DNA sequence: TGCGCCAGCAGCTTGGAACAGGGTAGCTCACCCCTCCACTTT.

This sequence joins TRBV7-2 and TRBJ1-5; perhaps TRBD1 as D (5 bases). The CDR3 has 15 amino acids. CDR1 and CDR2 (germline): SGHTA, FQGNSA. Trimming took 5 bases from V and 5 from J, leaving 16 bases between them. The CDR3 DNA follows: TGTGCCAGCAGCCCGACAGTGGAGTTTCATCAGCCCCAGCATTTT. It specifies CASSPTVEFHQPQHF.

Only a few counts were recorded for this clone. The chain employs TRBV6-2 or TRBV6-3 and TRBJ1-1, with 8 bases lining up with TRBD1. There are 14 residues in the CDR3. Losses at the gene ends were 4 bases for V and 1 base for J; bases not matched to a gene: 2. Germline V gene data show CDR1 as MNHEY and CDR2 as SVGEGT. CDR3 residues: CASSLTGENTEAFF. CDR3 coding DNA: TGTGCCAGCAGTTTGACAGGGGAGAACACTGAAGCTTTCTTT.

The chain links TRBV6-5 to TRBJ1-4, with D possibly matching TRBD1 (6 bases). The CDR3 is 15 amino acids. Germline CDR1 MNHEY, CDR2 SVGAGI. Trimming left V 5 bases short and J 8 bases short, with 18 bases between. CDR3 residues: CASSTHTGIREKLFF. In nucleotides, the CDR3 is TGTGCCAGCAGTACCCATACAGGGATTCGGGAAAAACTGTTTTTT.

The rearrangement uses TRBV5-6 and TRBJ2-7, with D possibly being TRBD2 (5 bases). Trimming left V 4 bases short and J 5 bases short, with 16 bases between. Germline CDR1 SGHDT, CDR2 YYEEEE. This CDR3 comprises 14 residues. The CDR3, as DNA: TGTGCCAGCAGCCTGACTCCGGGAAGGGACGAGCAGTACTTC. Protein: CASSLTPGRDEQYF.

This chain uses TRBV3-1 (or the pseudogene TRBV3-2) with TRBJ1-5; weak D call: TRBD1 (6 bases). This CDR3 comprises 16 residues. Trimming cost V 4 bases and J 0 bases, with 13 bases left between them. Per the germline V gene, CDR1 is LGHDT and CDR2 is YNNKEL (reference sequence). CDR3 loop: CASSRRDKDSNQPQHF. The CDR3 coding sequence is TGTGCCAGCAGCCGGAGGGACAAGGATAGCAATCAGCCCCAGCATTTT.

V usage is TRBV20-1 and J usage is TRBJ1-1, with no clear D. In germline, CDR1 is DFQATT, CDR2 SNEGSKA (reference sequence). There are 11 residues in the CDR3. V lost 4 bases, J lost 0 bases, and 3 bases lay in between. Here the CDR3 reads CSAILNTEAFF. The CDR3 DNA sequence: TGCAGTGCTATTCTGAACACTGAAGCTTTCTTT.

The genes are TRBV5-1 and TRBJ2-7; weak D call: TRBD1 (6 bases). Per germline, CDR1 SGHRS and CDR2 YFSETQ. The V and J ends lost 6 bases and 2 bases respectively, with 15 bases between them. This CDR3 spans 14 amino acids. This CDR3 is CASTSQQGPYEQYF. The DNA of the CDR3 is TGCGCCAGCACCTCCCAACAGGGCCCCTACGAGCAGTACTTC.

The chain couples TRBV18 to TRBJ1-2; D not certain. Germline V gene data show CDR1 as KGHSH and CDR2 as LQKENI. V shed 1 base and J shed 6 bases, with 12 bases lying between them. This CDR3 is built from 14 residues. The CDR3 coding sequence is TGTGCCAGCTCACCACGTAGGGTGGAGGATGGCTACACCTTC. It yields the protein CASSPRRVEDGYTF.

The chain links TRBV5-8 to TRBJ1-1; 8 nucleotides align to TRBD1. Per germline, CDR1 SGHTS and CDR2 YDEGEE. Losses at the gene ends were 1 base for V and 1 base for J; bases not matched to a gene: 9. The CDR3 has 17 amino acids. CDR3 sequence (DNA): TGTGCCAGCAGCTTGTCTGAGGACAGGGTTGGGAACACTGAAGCTTTCTTT. It specifies CASSLSEDRVGNTEAFF.

This clone occurred a few times. The chain links TRBV3-1 (or the pseudogene TRBV3-2) to TRBJ1-2; TRBD1 agrees at 11 bases. From germline, CDR1 is LGHDT and CDR2 YNNKEL (reference sequence). The CDR3 length is 15 residues. V shed 5 bases and J 4 bases; nucleotides not matched to a gene: 6. DNA for the CDR3: TGTGCCAGCAGCTTGAGGACAGGGGGCGGCTATGGCTACACCTTC. This codes for CASSLRTGGGYGYTF.

The rearrangement links TRBV5-1 to TRBJ2-5, with TRBD1 identical over 7 bases. J was trimmed by 5 bases and V by 3 bases; bases with no gene match: 4. Germline V lookup: CDR1 SGHRS, CDR2 YFSETQ. This CDR3 comprises 13 residues. CDR3 in amino acids: CASSSTGTETQYF. In DNA, the CDR3 is TGCGCCAGCAGCTCGACAGGGACCGAGACCCAGTACTTC.

CDR3 amino acids: CASSPRTIQQGMGPDGYTF. The CDR3 DNA follows: TGTGCCAGCAGCCCGAGGACTATACAGCAGGGAATGGGTCCTGATGGCTACACCTTC. The rearrangement uses TRBV9 and TRBJ1-2; D may be TRBD1 (5 bases). The germline V gene encodes CDR1 SGDLS and CDR2 YYNGEE. The ends were cut back, 4 bases at V and 6 bases at J, with 31 bases in the middle. The CDR3 extends over 19 amino acids.

V is TRBV7-2 and J is TRBJ1-1, with 8 bases fitting TRBD1. CDR1 and CDR2 (germline): SGHTA, FQGNSA. There are 13 residues in the CDR3. J lost 4 bases, V lost 2 bases, and 0 bases had no gene match. The CDR3 nucleotides are TGTGCCAGCAGCTTAACAGGGGGCACTGAAGCTTTCTTT. This translates into CASSLTGGTEAFF.

The rearrangement joins TRBV2 to TRBJ2-7; 11 bases align to TRBD1. The V segment lost 7 bases and the J segment 2 bases; nucleotides outside the gene matches: 7. The CDR3 is 15 residues long. The germline V gene has CDR1 SNHLY and CDR2 FYNNEI. The CDR3 protein is CASNDRDRGTYEQYF. The DNA for the CDR3 is TGTGCCAGCAATGACCGGGACAGGGGGACCTACGAGCAGTACTTC.

This clone appeared a few times. This sequence joins TRBV5-5 and TRBJ2-3, with D unclear. Trimming removed 4 bases at V and 0 bases at J, with 9 bases between. The CDR3 is 14 residues long. CDR1 SGHKS and CDR2 YYEKEE come from the germline V gene (reference sequence). CDR3 in DNA: TGTGCCAGCAGCCAACCGGGTAGCACAGATACGCAGTATTTT. Translating gives CASSQPGSTDTQYF.

The V gene is TRBV5-5, the J gene TRBJ1-6; weak D call: TRBD1 (5 bases). The germline V gene has CDR1 SGHKS and CDR2 YYEKEE (reference sequence). The CDR3 has 16 residues. V shed 2 bases and J shed 9 bases, with 18 bases lying between them. In nucleotides, the CDR3 is TGTGCCAGCAGCTTCGGCGTAAGGGACTGGGGTTCACCCCTCCACTTT. Encoded protein: CASSFGVRDWGSPLHF.

The gene calls are TRBV5-1 and TRBJ2-3; D unclear. Germline loops: CDR1 SGHRS, CDR2 YFSETQ. The CDR3 runs 14 residues. The germline V and J ends were trimmed by 4 bases and 5 bases, with 14 bases remaining between them. The CDR3 protein is CASSPDRIQDTQYF. CDR3 in DNA: TGCGCCAGCAGCCCGGACCGGATCCAAGATACGCAGTATTTT.

V gene TRBV4-1 combines with J gene TRBJ2-3; D might be TRBD2 (5 bases). With 0 bases removed from V and 4 bases from J, the gap between germline ends came to 14 bases. The CDR3 extends over 16 amino acids. Germline loops: CDR1 MGHRA, CDR2 YSYEKL. The chain's CDR3 is CASSQEWESEADTQYF. The DNA of the CDR3 is TGCGCCAGCAGCCAAGAGTGGGAGAGTGAAGCAGATACGCAGTATTTT.

This clone has just a few counts. V usage is TRBV6-5 and J usage is TRBJ1-1, with 7 positions matching TRBD1. This CDR3 spans 14 amino acids. The germline V gene has CDR1 MNHEY and CDR2 SVGAGI. The J segment lost 11 bases and the V segment lost 2 bases, leaving 11 bases of the junction unmatched. The CDR3: CASSYTQGRGRAFF. CDR3 coding DNA: TGTGCCAGCAGTTACACACAGGGGAGGGGCAGGGCTTTCTTT.

The CDR3 sequence is CASSSGTGWKNEQFF. CDR3 nucleotides: TGCGCCAGCAGCTCCGGGACAGGGTGGAAAAATGAGCAGTTCTTC. V is TRBV5-1 and J is TRBJ2-1; the match to TRBD1 covers 9 bases. Germline CDR1 SGHRS, CDR2 YFSETQ. The ends lost 3 bases at V and 7 bases at J; junction bases unmatched: 8. The CDR3 loop spans 15 amino acids.

This chain connects TRBV28 to TRBJ2-3; 13 bases line up with TRBD2. This CDR3 contains 18 residues. V shed 11 bases, J shed 10 bases, and the junction held 24 bases outside the gene matches. Per germline, CDR1 MDHEN and CDR2 SYDVKM. CDR3 coding DNA: TGTGCCTCCAGAGGTGGCGGACTAGCGGGAGACCCCAAGGGCGCGCAGTATTTT. This encodes CASRGGGLAGDPKGAQYF.

This chain connects TRBV9 to TRBJ2-2; 8 nucleotides match TRBD1. The CDR3 consists of 15 residues. CDR1 and CDR2 (germline): SGDLS, YYNGEE. V trimming: 3 bases; J trimming: 2 bases; junction bases outside the gene matches: 3. In DNA form, the CDR3 reads TGTGCCAGCAGCGCGGACAGGGTAAACACCGGGGAGCTGTTTTTT. Its protein is CASSADRVNTGELFF.

The rearrangement uses TRBV6-5 and TRBJ1-1; 9 bases line up with TRBD1. This CDR3 region has 14 residues. CDR1 is MNHEY, CDR2 SVGAGI, per germline. V trimming: 6 bases; J trimming: 7 bases; junction bases outside the gene matches: 9. The CDR3 coding sequence is TGTGCCAGCAGATCCCGGGACAGGGATAGTGAAGCTTTCTTT. Encoded protein: CASRSRDRDSEAFF.

The gene calls are TRBV27 and TRBJ2-7; no definite D call. V lost 2 bases and J 2 bases, leaving 13 bases between the germline ends. The CDR3 contains 15 residues. In germline, CDR1 is MNHEY, CDR2 SMNVEV (reference sequence). DNA for the CDR3: TGTGCCAGCAGTTTAAAGGGCGGCAGTACCTACGAGCAGTACTTC. Translated, it gives CASSLKGGSTYEQYF.